This TCR beta chain was sequenced during a study of T-cell reconstitution after alpha-beta-depleted transplantation in children. Unique molecular identifiers tagged the TCRbeta library. TCRdb ran MiXCR on the PCR reads and lists one entry per CDR3 protein. The table has about 870,000 distinct CDR3 sequences, 16% seen once; the top ten hold roughly 5%. This clonotype was counted at least ten times. No antigen is known for it. This CDR3 has 14 amino acids. The ends were cut back, 2 bases at V and 6 bases at J, with 12 bases in the middle. Germline CDR1 and CDR2: SGHTA and FQGNSA. Notes on the study in general: About two months after transplant, alpha-beta T cells reportedly came from several hundred expanded graft clones.

The chain carries TRBV7-2 and TRBJ2-3, with no clear D. The receptor's source is a male patient aged 5 to 17 who had a stem cell transplant for acute lymphoblastic leukemia, so the T cells may come from the graft donor. The sequenced sample was PBMCs, mostly from graft donor cells, obtained 360 days after TCRalphabeta/CD19-depleted stem cell transplant. The CDR3 loop is CASSLSPPLDTQYF. The CDR3 coding sequence is TGTGCCAGCAGCTTATCCCCCCCTCTGGATACGCAGTATTTT.